This T cell receptor beta chain is from a study of OX40 agonist ivuxolimab in advanced cancers. Baseline was the first blood sampling point, followed by cycle 4 day 1 and cycle 7 day 1. CDR1 and CDR2 (germline): SGHVS, FQNEAQ. Trimming cost V 3 bases and J 2 bases, with 9 bases left between them. The CDR3 is 14 residues long. The data were produced by immunoSEQ multiplex PCR, yet TCRdb's version contains in-frame clones alone and is incomplete. In the table there are more than 55,000 clones, under 85% of which are singletons. This TCR came from an adult with an advanced solid tumor such as melanoma, head and neck, liver or kidney cancer. The material sequenced was CD4+ or CD8+ T cells sorted from blood, taken in a trial of the OX40 agonist ivuxolimab. The chain employs TRBV7-8 and TRBJ2-3; D is possibly TRBD2 (5 bases). CDR3: CASSFLRDTDTQYF. CDR3 DNA sequence: TGTGCCAGCAGCTTCCTGAGGGACACAGATACGCAGTATTTT.